Following are 3 T cell receptor beta chains from one sample sequenced in a study of blood T cell repertoires in COVID-19. TCRdb's table, derived via immunoSEQ multiplex PCR, lists solely in-frame clones and lacks some. The table includes tens of thousands of clones, about 86% detected once. Sequencing used peripheral blood. Receptors originate from a woman aged 60-70 years with acute or convalescent COVID-19.

Comment on this clone: In the same sample, other DNA sequences code for this CDR3. This rearrangement joins TRBV5-1 to TRBJ2-5, with a possible D match to TRBD1 (6 bases). Trimming left V 2 bases short and J 4 bases short, with 6 bases between. This CDR3 has 12 amino acids. The germline V gene encodes CDR1 SGHRS and CDR2 YFSETQ. CDR3 protein: CASSLQGETQYF. The CDR3 DNA follows: TGCGCCAGCAGCTTACAGGGAGAGACCCAGTACTTC.

This chain links TRBV5-1 with TRBJ1-1; the D is unclear. The CDR3 length is 13 residues. The germline V gene has CDR1 SGHRS and CDR2 YFSETQ. Trimming took off 4 bases at V and 3 bases at J, with 10 bases between the two ends. The CDR3 protein is CASSRGRDTEAFF. In DNA form, the CDR3 reads TGCGCCAGCAGCAGAGGGAGAGACACTGAAGCTTTCTTT.

The chain has TRBV2 and TRBJ1-1; 7 nucleotides agree with TRBD1. The CDR3 is made up of 14 amino acids. The germline V gene encodes CDR1 SNHLY and CDR2 FYNNEI. V was pared by 6 bases and J by 1 base, with 5 bases of the junction left unmatched. This chain's CDR3 is CASSAGTANTEAFF. The CDR3 DNA sequence: TGTGCCAGCAGCGCCGGGACAGCGAACACTGAAGCTTTCTTT.